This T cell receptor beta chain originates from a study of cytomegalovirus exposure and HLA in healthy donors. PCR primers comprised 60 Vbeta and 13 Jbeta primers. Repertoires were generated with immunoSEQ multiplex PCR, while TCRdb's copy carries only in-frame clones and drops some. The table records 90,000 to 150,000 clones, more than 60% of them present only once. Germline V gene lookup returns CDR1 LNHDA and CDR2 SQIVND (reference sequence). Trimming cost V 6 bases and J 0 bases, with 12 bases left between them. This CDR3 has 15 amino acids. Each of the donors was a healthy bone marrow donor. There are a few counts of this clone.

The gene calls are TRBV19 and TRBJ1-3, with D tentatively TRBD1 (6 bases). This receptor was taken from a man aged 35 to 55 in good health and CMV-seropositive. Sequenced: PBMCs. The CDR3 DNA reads TGTGCCAGTAGGACAGGTTCGGGCTCTGGAAACACCATATATTTT. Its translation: CASRTGSGSGNTIYF.